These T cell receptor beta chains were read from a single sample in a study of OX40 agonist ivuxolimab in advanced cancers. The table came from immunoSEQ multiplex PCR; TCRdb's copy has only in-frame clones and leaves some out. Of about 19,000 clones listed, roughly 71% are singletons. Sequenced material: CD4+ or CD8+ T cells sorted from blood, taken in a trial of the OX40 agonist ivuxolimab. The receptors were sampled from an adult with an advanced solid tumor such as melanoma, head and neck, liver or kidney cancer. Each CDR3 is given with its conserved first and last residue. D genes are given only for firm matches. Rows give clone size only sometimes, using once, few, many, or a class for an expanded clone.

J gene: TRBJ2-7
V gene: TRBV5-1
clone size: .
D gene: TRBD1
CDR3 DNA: TGCGCCAGCAGCGCCCTCACAGGGGTCAGCTCCTACGAGCAGTACTTC
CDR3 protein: CASSALTGVSSYEQYF

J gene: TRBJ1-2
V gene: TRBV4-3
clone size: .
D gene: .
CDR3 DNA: TGCGCCAGCAGCCAAGCGGTAATTTCTCTCGGCTACACCTTC
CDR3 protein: CASSQAVISLGYTF

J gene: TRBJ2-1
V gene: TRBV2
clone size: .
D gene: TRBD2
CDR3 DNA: TGTGCCAGCAGCGCAACCGGGACTAGCGGCTACAATGAGCAGTTCTTC
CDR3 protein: CASSATGTSGYNEQFF

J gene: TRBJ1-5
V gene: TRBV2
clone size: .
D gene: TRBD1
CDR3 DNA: TGTGCCAGCAGAGGACAGGGCCAAATCAATCAGCCCCAGCATTTT
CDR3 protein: CASRGQGQINQPQHF

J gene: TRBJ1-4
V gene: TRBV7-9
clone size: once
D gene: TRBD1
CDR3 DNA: TGTGCCAGCAGCCGAGACAGGGGTTTTGAAAAACTGTTTTTT
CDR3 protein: CASSRDRGFEKLFF

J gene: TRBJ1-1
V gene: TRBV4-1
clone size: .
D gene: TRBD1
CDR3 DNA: TGCGCCAGCAGCCCTCTGGGACAGGGTGTCACTGAAGCTTTCTTT
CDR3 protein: CASSPLGQGVTEAFF

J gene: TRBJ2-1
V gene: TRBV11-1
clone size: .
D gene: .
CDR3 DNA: TGTGCCAGCAGCTCGGGTTTTGAGCAGTTCTTC
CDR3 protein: CASSSGFEQFF

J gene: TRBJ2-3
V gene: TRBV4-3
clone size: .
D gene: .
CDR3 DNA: TGCGCCAGCAGCCAAGGGGGGGAAATCACAGATACGCAGTATTTT
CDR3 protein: CASSQGGEITDTQYF

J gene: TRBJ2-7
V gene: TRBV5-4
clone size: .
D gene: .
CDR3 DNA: TGTGCCAGCAGCTTGTCGGTAGGAGAGCAGTACTTC
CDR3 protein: CASSLSVGEQYF

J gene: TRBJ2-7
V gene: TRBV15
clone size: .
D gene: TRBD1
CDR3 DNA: TGTGCCACCAGCAGGAGCCACAGGGGATACTACTACGAGCAGTACTTC
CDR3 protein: CATSRSHRGYYYEQYF

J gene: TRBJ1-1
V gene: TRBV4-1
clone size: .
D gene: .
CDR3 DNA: TGCGCCAGCAGCCAGACAGGTTTCACTGAAGCTTTCTTT
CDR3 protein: CASSQTGFTEAFF

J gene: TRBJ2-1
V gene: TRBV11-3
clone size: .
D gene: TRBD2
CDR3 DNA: TGTGCCAGCAGCTTTAGCGGGGGTGAGCAGTTCTTC
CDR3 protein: CASSFSGGEQFF

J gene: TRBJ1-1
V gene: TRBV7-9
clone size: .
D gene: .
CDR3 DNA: TGTGCCAGCAGCTCTCAGAGGACTGAAGCTTTCTTT
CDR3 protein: CASSSQRTEAFF

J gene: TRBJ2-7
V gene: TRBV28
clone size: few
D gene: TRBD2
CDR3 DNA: TGTGCCAGCAGAAAACTAGCGGCCTACTCCTACGAGCAGTACTTC
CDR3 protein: CASRKLAAYSYEQYF

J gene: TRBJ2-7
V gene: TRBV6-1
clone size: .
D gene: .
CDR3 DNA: TGTGCCAGCAGTGAAGACAGTGCCTACGAGCAGTACTTC
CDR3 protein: CASSEDSAYEQYF

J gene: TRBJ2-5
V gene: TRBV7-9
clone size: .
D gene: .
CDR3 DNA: TGTGCCAGCAGCTTCCGGCCGCAAGAGACCCAGTACTTC
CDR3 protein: CASSFRPQETQYF

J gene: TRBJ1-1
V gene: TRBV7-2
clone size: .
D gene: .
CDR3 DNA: TGTGCCAGCAGCGAGGGGGGTGAAACTGAAGCTTTCTTT
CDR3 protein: CASSEGGETEAFF

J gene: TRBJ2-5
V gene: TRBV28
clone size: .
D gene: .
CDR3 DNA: TGTGCCACAACCGACCAAAACAGGGTGGAGGAGACCCAGTACTTC
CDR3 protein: CATTDQNRVEETQYF

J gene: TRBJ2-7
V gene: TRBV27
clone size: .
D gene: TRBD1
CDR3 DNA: TGTGCCAGCAGTCCCGGGACAGGGGGCGCCCCCTCCTACGAGCAGTACTTC
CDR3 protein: CASSPGTGGAPSYEQYF

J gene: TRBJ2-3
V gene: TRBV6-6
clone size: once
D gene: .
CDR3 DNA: TGTGCCAGCAGTAGAGTGCAGCTGCCCTTCACAGATACGCAGTATTTT
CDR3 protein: CASSRVQLPFTDTQYF

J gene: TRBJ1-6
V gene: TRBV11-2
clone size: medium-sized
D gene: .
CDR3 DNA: TGTGCCAGCAGCTCCCACGGACCCGGCCTAGCTTATAATTCACCCCTCCACTTT
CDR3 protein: CASSSHGPGLAYNSPLHF

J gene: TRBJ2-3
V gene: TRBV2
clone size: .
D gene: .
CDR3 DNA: TGTGCCAGCAGTGCCCCCCTCGGTCAGGACACAGATACGCAGTATTTT
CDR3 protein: CASSAPLGQDTDTQYF

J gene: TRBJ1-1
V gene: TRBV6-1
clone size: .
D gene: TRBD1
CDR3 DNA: TGTGCCAGCAGGATAGACAGGGGGGACACTGAAGCTTTCTTT
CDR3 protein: CASRIDRGDTEAFF

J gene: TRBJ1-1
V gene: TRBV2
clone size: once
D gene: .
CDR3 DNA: TGTGCCAGCAGTGGTCTCGGATACACTGAAGCTTTCTTT
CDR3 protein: CASSGLGYTEAFF

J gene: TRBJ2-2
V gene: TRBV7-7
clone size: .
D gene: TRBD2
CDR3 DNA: TGTGCCAGCAGCCCTCTGACTAGCGGGACCGGGGAGCTGTTTTTT
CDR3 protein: CASSPLTSGTGELFF

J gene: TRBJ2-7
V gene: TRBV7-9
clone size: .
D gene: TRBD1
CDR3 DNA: TGTGCCAGCAGCCCTAGGACAGGGACAGAATTCGACTACGAGCAGTACTTC
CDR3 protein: CASSPRTGTEFDYEQYF

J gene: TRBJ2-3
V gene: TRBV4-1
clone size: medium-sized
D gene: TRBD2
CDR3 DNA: TGCGCCAGCAGCCAAGAAGGTCTAGCGGGAACAGATACGCAGTATTTT
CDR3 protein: CASSQEGLAGTDTQYF

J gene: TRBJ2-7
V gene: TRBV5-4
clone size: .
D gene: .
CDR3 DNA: TGTGCCAGCAGCTCTTCCCCGAGCTCCTACGAGCAGTACTTC
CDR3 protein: CASSSSPSSYEQYF

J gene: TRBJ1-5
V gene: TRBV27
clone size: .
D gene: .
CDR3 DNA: TGTGCCAGCAATAGGGGTGGGGGCAATCAGCCCCAGCATTTT
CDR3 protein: CASNRGGGNQPQHF

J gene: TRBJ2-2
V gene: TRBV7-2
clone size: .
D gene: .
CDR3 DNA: TGTGCCAGCAGCTTAGCCCTAGCAGGGTTGTACACCGGGGAGCTGTTTTTT
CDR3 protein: CASSLALAGLYTGELFF

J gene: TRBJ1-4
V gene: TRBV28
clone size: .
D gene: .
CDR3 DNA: TGTGCCAGCAGCCTGGACCGGAGCCAGAATAATGAAAAACTGTTTTTT
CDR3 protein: CASSLDRSQNNEKLFF

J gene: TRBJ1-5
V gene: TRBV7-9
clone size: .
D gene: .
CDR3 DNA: TGTGCCAGCAACCCCTTTGGGAGGCAGCCCCAGCATTTT
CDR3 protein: CASNPFGRQPQHF

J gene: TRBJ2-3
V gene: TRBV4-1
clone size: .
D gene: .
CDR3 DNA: TGCGCCAGCAGCCAAGAACACAGGGCAGGGTATACGCAGTATTTT
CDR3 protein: CASSQEHRAGYTQYF

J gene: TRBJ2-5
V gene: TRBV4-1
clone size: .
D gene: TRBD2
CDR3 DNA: TGCGCCAGCAGCCAAGGGACTAGCGGCCAAGAGACCCAGTACTTC
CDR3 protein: CASSQGTSGQETQYF

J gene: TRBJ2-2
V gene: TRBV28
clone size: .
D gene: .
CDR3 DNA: TGTGCCAGCAGTTTACGACCACCCCCCCCCGGGGAGCTGTTTTTT
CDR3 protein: CASSLRPPPPGELFF

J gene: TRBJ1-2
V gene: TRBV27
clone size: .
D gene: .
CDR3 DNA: TGTGCCAGCAGTTCACAGGGTATAGCTAACTATGGCTACACCTTC
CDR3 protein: CASSSQGIANYGYTF

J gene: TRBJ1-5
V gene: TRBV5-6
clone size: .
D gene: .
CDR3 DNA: TGTGCCAGCAGCTTAGCTAACCGGGGGGAGCCCCAGCATTTT
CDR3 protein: CASSLANRGEPQHF